One and the same sample provided the 5 T cell receptor beta chains below, sequenced in a study of blood T cells in healthy people across ages. PCR was performed a second time for roughly 7 to 12 cycles using a sample-barcoded 5' primer and a J-beta primer mix. TCRdb recomputed calls from the 5' RACE reads with MiXCR, one row per CDR3 protein. Among approximately 880,000 distinct CDR3 sequences, roughly 43% were seen once, and the ten largest hold under 15%. Sequencing input: blood. The source is a man aged 25-45 years in good health.

The chain has TRBV9 and TRBJ2-3; possibly TRBD1 or TRBD2 for D (5 bases each). The V gene's germline CDR1 is SGDLS and CDR2 YYNGEE. CDR3 length equals 16 residues. V lost 0 bases, J lost 0 bases, and 11 bases lay in between. The CDR3 loop reads CASSVATRGSTDTQYF. The CDR3 DNA reads TGTGCCAGCAGCGTAGCTACTAGGGGTAGCACAGATACGCAGTATTTT.

This clonotype was counted a few times. This chain connects TRBV27 to TRBJ2-1; TRBD2 matches 7 bases. The CDR3 is made up of 14 amino acids. After removal of 6 bases from V and 5 bases from J, the junction contained 7 bases not matched to a gene. Germline CDR1 MNHEY, CDR2 SMNVEV (reference sequence). The CDR3, as DNA: TGTGCCAGCAGCGGGGGGAACGAACACAATGAGCAGTTCTTC. Translated, it gives CASSGGNEHNEQFF.

The chain carries TRBV7-2 and TRBJ1-4, with 8 bases lining up with TRBD1. CDR3 length equals 17 residues. Per the germline V gene, CDR1 is SGHTA and CDR2 is FQGNSA. Trimming removed 4 bases from V and 8 bases from J; junction bases left unmatched: 15. CDR3 nucleotide sequence: TGTGCCAGCAGCTACTACCTAGAGGCAGGGGGCAGGGAAAAACTGTTTTTT. Its protein product is CASSYYLEAGGREKLFF.

The chain combines TRBV10-3 with TRBJ2-4, with 8 bases lining up with TRBD1. The CDR3 is 16 amino acids. V shed 2 bases and J 3 bases; nucleotides not matched to a gene: 6. Germline V gene sequence: CDR1 ENHRY, CDR2 SYGVKD. The CDR3, as DNA: TGTGCCATCAGTGAGGCCCGAACAGGGGGCAAAAACATTCAGTACTTC. Its protein is CAISEARTGGKNIQYF.

This clonotype was seen many times. The chain recombines TRBV5-1 with TRBJ2-7, with a tentative D call TRBD1 (5 bases). This CDR3 region has 14 residues. CDR1 and CDR2 (germline): SGHRS, YFSETQ. V dropped 1 base and J dropped 5 bases, with 13 bases sitting between them. In DNA, the CDR3 is TGCGCCAGCAGCTTGTCGGAGTGGGGCGACGAGCAGTACTTC. Protein sequence: CASSLSEWGDEQYF.